Below are 18 T cell receptor beta chains sequenced from a single sample in a study of T cell responses to AZD1222 COVID-19 vaccine. Assay: immunoSEQ multiplex PCR; the TCRdb copy retains only in-frame clones and omits some. This sample has tens of thousands of clones; about 90% occur once, and the top ten carry 4.9%. Sequenced material: peripheral blood, taken on day 0 of AZD1222 vaccination. These receptors originate from an adult in good health.

The gene calls are TRBV2 and TRBJ1-1; 8 positions match TRBD1. CDR1 is SNHLY and CDR2 is FYNNEI in the germline V gene. The CDR3 is 14 residues long. With V trimmed by 8 bases and J by 5 bases, 10 bases remained unmatched. The CDR3 sequence: CASRGQGGETEAFF. In DNA, the CDR3 is TGTGCCAGCCGCGGACAGGGAGGGGAGACTGAAGCTTTCTTT. Full variable domain (remainder filled in from reference TRBV2 and TRBJ1-1): EPEVTQTPSHQVTQMGQEVILRCVPISNHLYFYWYRQILGQKVEFLVSFYNNEISEKSEIFDDQFSVERPDGSNFTLKIRSTKLEDSAMYFCASRGQGGETEAFFGQGTRLTVV.

DNA of the CDR3: TGTGCCAGCAGCGCCATGGGACAGTCGGCTGGGGGAAACACCATATATTTT. Translated: CASSAMGQSAGGNTIYF. The gene calls are TRBV2 and TRBJ1-3, with 7 bases aligning to TRBD1. CDR1 is SNHLY, CDR2 FYNNEI, per germline. After removal of 6 bases from V and 4 bases from J, the junction contained 15 bases not matched to a gene. The CDR3 is 17 residues long.

The chain links TRBV7-8 to TRBJ2-7, with D possibly being TRBD2 (6 bases). The germline V gene has CDR1 SGHVS and CDR2 FQNEAQ. Trimming removed 1 base from V and 2 bases from J, with 12 bases in between. CDR3 length: 15 amino acids. CDR3 sequence (DNA): TGTGCCAGCAGCTTAGGGGGGGTAGGAACCTACGAGCAGTACTTC. Amino acids: CASSLGGVGTYEQYF.

This chain uses TRBV5-5 with TRBJ2-1; 9 bases are shared with TRBD1. Germline V gene lookup returns CDR1 SGHKS and CDR2 YYEKEE (reference sequence). The CDR3 is made up of 16 amino acids. The V and J ends lost 0 bases and 5 bases, in that order; junction bases with no gene match: 6. The CDR3 nucleotides read TGTGCCAGCAGCTTGGACAGGGGGCGCATCAACAATGAGCAGTTCTTC. It codes for CASSLDRGRINNEQFF.

The chain couples TRBV6-5 to TRBJ1-5, with 7 bases lining up with TRBD1. Trimming cost V 6 bases and J 3 bases; bases outside gene matches: 5. The CDR3 loop spans 14 amino acids. Germline V gives CDR1 MNHEY, CDR2 SVGAGI. The CDR3 region has the DNA TGTGCCAGCAGGCCTGGGACAGTCAATCAGCCCCAGCATTTT. Residues: CASRPGTVNQPQHF.

This rearrangement joins TRBV2 to TRBJ1-2; D not resolved. CDR3 size: 14 residues. In germline, CDR1 is SNHLY, CDR2 FYNNEI. Trimming cost V 3 bases and J 0 bases, with 8 bases left between them. This CDR3 is CASSERAANYGYTF. The CDR3 DNA reads as TGTGCCAGCAGTGAGAGGGCCGCTAACTATGGCTACACCTTC. Full variable domain (missing parts from reference TRBV2 and TRBJ1-2): EPEVTQTPSHQVTQMGQEVILRCVPISNHLYFYWYRQILGQKVEFLVSFYNNEISEKSEIFDDQFSVERPDGSNFTLKIRSTKLEDSAMYFCASSERAANYGYTFGSGTRLTVV.

This clone was seen just once. V gene TRBV6-5 combines with J gene TRBJ1-1; 12 positions agree with TRBD1. The trim removed 7 bases at V and 4 bases at J, leaving 7 bases unmatched. The CDR3 is 15 residues long. Germline V lookup: CDR1 MNHEY, CDR2 SVGAGI. CDR3 sequence reads: CASIFGTGGTTEAFF. CDR3 nucleotides: TGTGCCAGCATTTTCGGGACAGGGGGCACCACTGAAGCTTTCTTT.

CDR3 coding DNA: TGTGCCAGCAGCGCTAGCGCGGTCCACGAGCAGTACTTC. Protein: CASSASAVHEQYF. The chain uses TRBV2 and TRBJ2-7, with a possible D match to TRBD2 (6 bases). V was pared by 6 bases and J by 5 bases, with 14 bases between. This CDR3 is 13 amino acids long. Germline assignment: CDR1 SNHLY and CDR2 FYNNEI.

V is TRBV19 and J is TRBJ2-5; the match to TRBD2 covers 11 bases. Germline CDR1 reads LNHDA; CDR2 reads SQIVND (reference sequence). This CDR3 has 16 residues. Unmatched junction bases numbered 8, after V lost 4 bases and J lost 4 bases. The CDR3 is CASSTLAGGRAETQYF. The CDR3 coding sequence is TGTGCCAGTAGTACCCTAGCGGGGGGAAGGGCAGAGACCCAGTACTTC.

The chain carries TRBV3-1 (or the pseudogene TRBV3-2) and TRBJ2-2; D is unclear. This CDR3 has 16 residues. V was shortened by 3 bases and J by 1 base, with 12 bases between the two germline ends. CDR1 and CDR2 (germline): LGHDT, YNNKEL (reference sequence). The CDR3 here is CASSHTRTGNTGELFF. The CDR3 DNA reads TGTGCCAGCAGCCATACCCGAACGGGGAACACCGGGGAGCTGTTTTTT.

The gene calls are TRBV20-1 and TRBJ2-7; 10 bases fit TRBD2. The CDR3 has 15 residues. Unmatched junction bases numbered 7, after V lost 3 bases and J lost 2 bases. The V gene's germline CDR1 is DFQATT and CDR2 SNEGSKA (reference sequence). The CDR3 here is CSASGVAGGTYEQYF. The CDR3 DNA reads as TGCAGTGCTAGTGGTGTAGCGGGGGGAACCTACGAGCAGTACTTC.

CDR3 residues: CSAMAGNTIYF. CDR3 nucleotide sequence: TGCAGTGCTATGGCTGGAAACACCATATATTTT. The chain combines TRBV20-1 with TRBJ1-3; D unresolved. Between the trimmed V and J ends, which lost 4 bases and 2 bases, there was a span of 3 bases. Germline CDR1 is DFQATT and CDR2 is SNEGSKA (reference sequence). The CDR3 spans 11 residues.

This clone was recorded only once. The chain couples TRBV7-9 to TRBJ2-3; D possibly matches TRBD1 or TRBD2 (5 bases each). The V end lost 5 bases, the J end lost 3 bases, and 15 bases lay between the germline ends. The germline V gene has CDR1 SEHNR and CDR2 FQNEAQ (reference sequence). The CDR3 has 15 residues. In DNA form, the CDR3 reads TGTGCCAGCAGCAACCGGGACCGGAGGACAGATACGCAGTATTTT. The encoded protein is CASSNRDRRTDTQYF.

The chain links TRBV5-6 to TRBJ2-2; possibly TRBD1 or TRBD2 for D (5 bases each). The CDR3 contains 15 residues. Germline lookup yields CDR1 SGHDT and CDR2 YYEEEE. Trimming took 0 bases from V and 6 from J, leaving 12 bases between them. CDR3: CASSLVQRDAGELFF. The CDR3, as DNA: TGTGCCAGCAGCTTGGTTCAGAGGGACGCCGGGGAGCTGTTTTTT.

The chain joins TRBV12-2 to TRBJ1-1; the table's TRBD1 call for D was not verified on the DNA. TRBV12-2 represents a pseudogene. CDR3 length equals 14 residues. The CDR3 DNA sequence: TGTGCAAGTCGCCTTCTCGCAGGCACGGCTGAAGCTTTCTTT. Its protein product is CASRLLAGTAEAFF.

V gene TRBV5-4 combines with J gene TRBJ2-7; the D gene is possibly TRBD2 (6 bases). Trimming removed 0 bases at V and 2 bases at J, with 12 bases between. Germline V gene lookup returns CDR1 SGHNT and CDR2 YYREEE (reference sequence). This CDR3 spans 15 amino acids. The CDR3 DNA reads TGTGCCAGCAGCTTGGTGGGAGCGGGTCCCTACGAGCAGTACTTC. This translates into CASSLVGAGPYEQYF.

V is TRBV5-1 and J is TRBJ2-2, with 9 bases fitting TRBD2. CDR1 and CDR2 from the germline V gene are SGHRS and YFSETQ. The CDR3 has 14 residues. J was trimmed by 6 bases and V by 3 bases; bases with no gene match: 3. The CDR3 DNA reads as TGCGCCAGCAGCTCCCAGCGGGGGGCCGGGGAGCTGTTTTTT. Its translation is CASSSQRGAGELFF. The full variable domain, in which reference TRBV5-1 and TRBJ2-2 provide the parts outside the CDR3, is KAGVTQTPRYLIKTRGQQVTLSCSPISGHRSVSWYQQTPGQGLQFLFEYFSETQRNKGNFPGRFSGRQFSNSRSEMNVSTLELGDSALYLCASSSQRGAGELFFGEGSRLTVL.

This rearrangement joins TRBV7-9 to TRBJ1-2, with D possibly being TRBD1 (5 bases). Germline V lookup: CDR1 SEHNR, CDR2 FQNEAQ (reference sequence). CDR3 length equals 12 residues. V dropped 3 bases and J dropped 7 bases, with 9 bases sitting between them. The CDR3 DNA reads TGTGCCAGCAGCTTTTCTCAGGGTGGCTACACCTTC. Translated: CASSFSQGGYTF.